These 21 T cell receptor beta chains were sequenced from one sample in a study of PD-1 blockade in classical Hodgkin lymphoma. Assay used: immunoSEQ multiplex PCR; TCRdb lists only in-frame clones, some missing. The sample includes about 97,000 clones, approximately 88% of them seen just once. Relapse was seen in all patients after autologous stem cell transplantation, and brentuximab vedotin exposure was variable. The sample here was peripheral blood mononuclear cells (PBMCs), taken at baseline. Receptors were obtained from a human donor with classical Hodgkin lymphoma.

V usage is TRBV18 and J usage is TRBJ2-1; 7 positions agree with TRBD2. Germline V gene data show CDR1 as KGHSH and CDR2 as LQKENI. Trimming at V came to 0 bases and at J to 8 bases, leaving 10 bases not matched to a gene. This CDR3 spans 16 amino acids. As DNA, the CDR3 is TGTGCCAGCTCACCACCGAGGGGCGGGAGAAGCGATGAGCAGTTCTTC. Translated, it gives CASSPPRGGRSDEQFF.

The CDR3 DNA follows: TGTGCCAGCAGCCCGCAACCTACAGGGGTCTATGGCTACACCTTC. Its translation: CASSPQPTGVYGYTF. The chain couples TRBV11-2 to TRBJ1-2; 7 bases map to TRBD1. CDR3 size: 15 residues. Germline loops: CDR1 SGHAT, CDR2 FQNNGV. Unmatched junction bases numbered 10, after V lost 5 bases and J lost 4 bases.

The chain recombines TRBV21-1 with TRBJ1-5. TRBV21-1 is tagged as a pseudogene. CDR3 length: 20 residues. The CDR3 DNA sequence: TGTGCCAAGGGTAGAAAGACTACTGGGCAGCCCAATTGGGGCAATCAGCCCCAGCATTTT. Residues: CAKGRKTTGQPNWGNQPQHF.

The CDR3 reads CATYSGSSYEQYF. Written as DNA, the CDR3 is TGTGCAACCTACAGCGGGTCATCCTACGAGCAGTACTTC. The rearrangement links TRBV28 to TRBJ2-7; tentative D call: TRBD2 (6 bases). CDR1 is MDHEN and CDR2 is SYDVKM in the germline V gene. The CDR3 consists of 13 residues.

CDR3 amino acids: CASSSWGTVDHEQFF. Written as DNA, the CDR3 is TGTGCCAGCAGCTCATGGGGAACAGTGGACCATGAGCAGTTCTTC. The J gene is TRBJ2-1, the V gene TRBV7-2; D is unclear. The CDR3 contains 15 residues. The germline V gene has CDR1 SGHTA and CDR2 FQGNSA. The V end lost 4 bases, the J end lost 8 bases, and 18 bases lay between the germline ends.

The chain couples TRBV27 to TRBJ1-1; tentative D call: TRBD1 (6 bases). The CDR3 has 15 residues. The germline gives CDR1 MNHEY, CDR2 SMNVEV (reference sequence). The V end was cut by 5 bases, the J end by 0 bases, with 13 bases between. In DNA form, the CDR3 reads TGTGCCAGCAGTCCACCAGGGGTCCTGAACACTGAAGCTTTCTTT. This encodes CASSPPGVLNTEAFF.

This clone has more than one count but fewer than ten. The chain has TRBV30 and TRBJ1-2; no firm D call. Trimming cost V 3 bases and J 5 bases, with 13 bases left between them. Per the germline V gene, CDR1 is GTSNPN and CDR2 is SVGIG (reference sequence). This CDR3 has 13 amino acids. The CDR3 bases are TGTGCCTGGAGCCGACTTTTTCCGTATGGCTACACCTTC. It specifies CAWSRLFPYGYTF.

The chain recombines TRBV5-1 with TRBJ2-7, with D maybe TRBD2 (6 bases). With 4 bases removed from V and 10 bases from J, the gap between germline ends came to 21 bases. This CDR3 is 14 amino acids long. CDR1 and CDR2 from the germline V gene are SGHRS and YFSETQ. DNA for the CDR3: TGCGCCAGCAGCCTCGCGGGAAGCTCCCAGAGACAGTACTTC. Protein: CASSLAGSSQRQYF.

The rearrangement uses TRBV11-2 and TRBJ2-3; D assignment may be TRBD1 or TRBD2 (5 bases each). The CDR3 spans 16 residues. CDR1 is SGHAT, CDR2 FQNNGV, per germline. Trimming stripped 5 bases from V and 0 bases from J, with 15 bases between. CDR3 region: CASSTPGTASTDTQYF. CDR3 bases: TGTGCCAGCAGCACTCCCGGGACGGCTAGCACAGATACGCAGTATTTT.

This clone was counted once. This sequence joins TRBV2 and TRBJ2-3, with D tentatively TRBD1 or TRBD2 (5 bases each). The germline V and J ends were trimmed by 4 bases and 14 bases, with 19 bases remaining between them. Germline V gene data show CDR1 as SNHLY and CDR2 as FYNNEI. The CDR3 is made up of 13 amino acids. This CDR3 is CASSAGRDRKAYF. The DNA for the CDR3 is TGTGCCAGCAGTGCGGGACGGGATAGAAAGGCGTATTTT.

The rearrangement joins TRBV5-1 to TRBJ2-1, with 11 bases aligning to TRBD2. Trimming at V came to 7 bases and at J to 4 bases, leaving 4 bases not matched to a gene. Germline loops: CDR1 SGHRS, CDR2 YFSETQ. The CDR3 runs to 14 residues. CDR3 loop: CASGLAGGYNEQFF. Here the CDR3 DNA reads TGCGCCAGCGGGCTAGCGGGAGGTTACAATGAGCAGTTCTTC.

The rearrangement uses TRBV11-2 and TRBJ2-6; D might be TRBD1 or TRBD2, each matching 6 bases. CDR3 length: 19 residues. The V gene lost 0 bases and the J gene lost 0 bases, with 15 bases spanning the gap. The germline V gene has CDR1 SGHAT and CDR2 FQNNGV. The CDR3 here is CASSLDGGGASSGANVLTF. For the CDR3, the DNA is TGTGCCAGCAGCTTAGATGGGGGCGGGGCGAGCTCTGGGGCCAACGTCCTGACTTTC.

This clone was recorded only once. The rearrangement joins TRBV11-3 to TRBJ2-3, with 13 bases aligning to TRBD2. The CDR3 runs 17 residues. V lost 7 bases to trimming and J lost 1 base; unmatched junction nucleotides: 8. Germline V lookup: CDR1 SGHNT, CDR2 YENEEA. The CDR3: CASTIPLAGGCTDTQYF. The CDR3 DNA is TGTGCCAGCACCATTCCACTAGCGGGAGGGTGCACAGATACGCAGTATTTT.

The chain recombines TRBV27 with TRBJ2-6; D is undetermined. In germline, CDR1 is MNHEY, CDR2 SMNVEV (reference sequence). Trimming removed 8 bases from V and 0 bases from J, with 2 bases in between. The CDR3 extends over 12 amino acids. CDR3 in amino acids: CASGSGANVLTF. Written as DNA, the CDR3 is TGTGCCAGCGGCTCTGGGGCCAACGTCCTGACTTTC.

The rearrangement uses TRBV13 and TRBJ1-6, with 9 bases that match TRBD1. Germline V gives CDR1 PRHDT, CDR2 FYEKMQ (reference sequence). The CDR3 is 17 amino acids. Germline trimming cut 5 bases from V and 8 bases from J; bases unmatched to any gene: 13. The CDR3 loop reads CASSDTQGARLDSPLHF. CDR3 sequence (DNA): TGTGCCAGCAGCGATACACAGGGGGCGCGATTGGATTCACCCCTCCACTTT. The full variable domain, completed using reference TRBV13 and TRBJ1-6, is AAGVIQSPRHLIKEKRETATLKCYPIPRHDTVYWYQQGPGQDPQFLISFYEKMQSDKGSIPDRFSAQQFSDYHSELNMSSLELGDSALYFCASSDTQGARLDSPLHFGNGTRLTVT.

This clone was found a few times. The chain joins TRBV28 to TRBJ2-1; TRBD2 aligns across 12 bases. V gave up 7 bases and J gave up 9 bases; unmatched junction bases: 13. The germline V gene encodes CDR1 MDHEN and CDR2 SYDVKM. The CDR3 has 16 residues. The CDR3 sequence: CASTPRRLAGGGEQFF. CDR3 sequence (DNA): TGTGCCAGCACACCCCGCCGCCTAGCGGGGGGGGGTGAGCAGTTCTTC.

The rearrangement uses TRBV5-4 and TRBJ2-2; D not certain. CDR3 length: 14 amino acids. From germline, CDR1 is SGHNT and CDR2 YYREEE (reference sequence). V was pared by 2 bases and J by 5 bases, with 10 bases between. CDR3 sequence: CASSLQTGTGELFF. CDR3 sequence (DNA): TGTGCCAGCAGCTTACAAACCGGGACCGGGGAGCTGTTTTTT.

This clone was observed many times. The V and J genes are TRBV27 and TRBJ1-2, with 11 bases aligning to TRBD1. The CDR3 runs to 15 residues. The V and J ends lost 5 bases and 3 bases, in that order; junction bases with no gene match: 5. CDR1 is MNHEY, CDR2 SMNVEV, per germline (reference sequence). CDR3 amino acids: CASSTWTGGHYGYTF. The CDR3 DNA follows: TGTGCCAGCAGTACCTGGACAGGGGGCCACTATGGCTACACCTTC.

The J gene is TRBJ1-1, the V gene TRBV4-1, with 7 positions matching TRBD1. There are 15 residues in the CDR3. Germline assignment: CDR1 MGHRA and CDR2 YSYEKL. Trimming took 1 base from V and 1 from J; bases not matched to a gene: 3. CDR3: CASSQVGTANTEAFF. In nucleotides, the CDR3 is TGCGCCAGCAGCCAAGTAGGGACAGCGAACACTGAAGCTTTCTTT.

The gene calls are TRBV6-1 and TRBJ1-5; D is uncertain. This CDR3 comprises 15 residues. CDR1 MNHNS and CDR2 SASEGT come from the germline V gene. Trimming stripped 1 base from V and 3 bases from J, with 10 bases between. The CDR3 DNA reads as TGTGCCAGCAGTGAAGATCTTAGGGCCAATCAGCCCCAGCATTTT. This encodes CASSEDLRANQPQHF.

This clone occurred a few times. The rearrangement links TRBV5-1 to TRBJ2-3; 10 nucleotides match TRBD2. The CDR3 is made up of 15 amino acids. V was clipped by 4 bases and J by 4 bases; unmatched bases: 6. Germline V gives CDR1 SGHRS, CDR2 YFSETQ. The CDR3 DNA sequence: TGCGCCAGCAGCCCGGGACTAGCGAACGCAGATACGCAGTATTTT. Amino acid sequence: CASSPGLANADTQYF.